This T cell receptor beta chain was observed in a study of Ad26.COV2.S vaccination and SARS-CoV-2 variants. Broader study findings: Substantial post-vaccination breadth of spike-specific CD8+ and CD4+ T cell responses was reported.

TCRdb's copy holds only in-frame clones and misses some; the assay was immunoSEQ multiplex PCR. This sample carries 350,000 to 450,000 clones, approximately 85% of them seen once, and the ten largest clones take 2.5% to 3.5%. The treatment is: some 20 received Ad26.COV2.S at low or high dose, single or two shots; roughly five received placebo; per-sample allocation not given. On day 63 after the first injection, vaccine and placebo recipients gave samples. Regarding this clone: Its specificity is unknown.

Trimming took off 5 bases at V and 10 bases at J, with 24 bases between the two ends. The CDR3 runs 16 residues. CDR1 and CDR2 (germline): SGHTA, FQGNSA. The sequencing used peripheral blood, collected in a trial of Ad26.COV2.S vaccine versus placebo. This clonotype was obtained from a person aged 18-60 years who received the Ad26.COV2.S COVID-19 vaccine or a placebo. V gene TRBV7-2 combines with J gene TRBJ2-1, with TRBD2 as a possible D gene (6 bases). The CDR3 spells CASSPRGSGVPGEQFF. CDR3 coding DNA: TGTGCCAGCAGCCCCCGGGGTAGCGGAGTTCCGGGGGAGCAGTTCTTC.